The 28 T cell receptor beta chains below come from one sample, sequenced in a study of blood T cell repertoires in COVID-19. TCRdb's copy holds only in-frame clones and misses some; the assay was immunoSEQ multiplex PCR. The sample lists about 200,000 clones, 65% to 85% occurring once. The sample taken for sequencing was PBMCs or T cells enriched from blood (not recorded which). The receptors were sampled from a man aged 40-55 years who had recovered from COVID-19.

This clone has only one observation. J is TRBJ1-1 and V is TRBV18; 8 positions match TRBD1. CDR1 is KGHSH and CDR2 is LQKENI in the germline V gene. The junction had 6 bases not matched to a gene; V was cut back by 5 bases and J by 1 base. This CDR3 is built from 15 residues. Here the CDR3 DNA reads TGTGCCAGCTCATCGACAGGGGCCGGGAACACTGAAGCTTTCTTT. This sequence encodes CASSSTGAGNTEAFF. Looking up the rest from reference TRBV18 and TRBJ1-1 gives the full variable domain: NAGVMQNPRHLVRRRGQEARLRCSPMKGHSHVYWYRQLPEEGLKFMVYLQKENIIDESGMPKERFSAEFPKEGPSILRIQQVVRGDSAAYFCASSSTGAGNTEAFFGQGTRLTVV.

This CDR3 reads CASSQVGGSTDTQYF. CDR3 in DNA: TGTGCCAGCAGCCAAGTCGGCGGGAGCACAGATACGCAGTATTTT. This sequence joins TRBV3-1 (or the pseudogene TRBV3-2) and TRBJ2-3; perhaps TRBD2 as D (5 bases). Germline loops: CDR1 LGHDT, CDR2 YNNKEL (reference sequence). The CDR3 is 15 residues long. The V end was cut by 1 base, the J end by 0 bases, with 8 bases between.

The chain couples TRBV11-2 to TRBJ2-7; TRBD1 matches 9 bases. With V trimmed by 1 base and J by 1 base, 14 bases remained unmatched. The length of the CDR3 is 19 residues. The germline gives CDR1 SGHAT, CDR2 FQNNGV. As DNA, the CDR3 is TGTGCCAGCAGCTTAGTAGGGGGTCGGGACAGGGTCGCTTCCTACGAGCAGTACTTC. Protein product: CASSLVGGRDRVASYEQYF.

V gene TRBV5-5 combines with J gene TRBJ1-2; D is possibly TRBD1 (5 bases). The CDR3 is made up of 13 amino acids. The germline gives CDR1 SGHKS, CDR2 YYEKEE (reference sequence). Trimming shortened V by 5 bases and J by 6 bases, and 14 bases separated the two germline ends. CDR3 region: CASRAVGGDGYTF. CDR3 bases: TGTGCCAGCAGGGCTGTGGGAGGGGATGGCTACACCTTC.

The gene calls are TRBV2 and TRBJ2-1, with TRBD2 matching over 9 bases. V shed 7 bases, J shed 9 bases, and the junction held 13 bases outside the gene matches. Germline values: CDR1 SNHLY, CDR2 FYNNEI. This CDR3 is built from 15 residues. CDR3 region: CASTLTAGGVGEQFF. CDR3 sequence (DNA): TGTGCCAGCACCCTAACGGCGGGGGGGGTCGGTGAGCAGTTCTTC.

This clone occurred a few times. The chain carries TRBV5-6 and TRBJ1-4, with unresolved D. V lost 2 bases and J 4 bases, leaving 6 bases between the germline ends. CDR3 length equals 13 residues. Germline CDR1 and CDR2: SGHDT and YYEEEE. The CDR3 region is CASSFYNNEKLFF. The CDR3 DNA sequence: TGTGCCAGCAGCTTTTATAATAATGAAAAACTGTTTTTT.

The chain couples TRBV18 to TRBJ2-3, with a tentative D call TRBD2 (6 bases). Per germline, CDR1 KGHSH and CDR2 LQKENI. Trimming took 3 bases from V and 4 from J, leaving 17 bases between them. The length of the CDR3 is 16 residues. CDR3 region: CASSPTPGLSADTQYF. CDR3 sequence (DNA): TGTGCCAGCTCACCTACGCCAGGACTATCCGCAGATACGCAGTATTTT.

The gene calls are TRBV6-5 and TRBJ1-1, with 8 bases matching TRBD1. This CDR3 is 15 amino acids long. Trimming took 7 bases from V and 5 from J; bases not matched to a gene: 12. The germline V gene has CDR1 MNHEY and CDR2 SVGAGI. CDR3 in amino acids: CASNFLTGAGTEAFF. DNA of the CDR3: TGTGCCAGCAACTTTTTGACAGGGGCGGGAACTGAAGCTTTCTTT.

This clone was found once. The chain joins TRBV6-5 to TRBJ1-2; the D is unclear. Germline V gene lookup returns CDR1 MNHEY and CDR2 SVGAGI. This CDR3 is 13 amino acids long. With 8 bases removed from V and 0 bases from J, the gap between germline ends came to 10 bases. The CDR3 loop is CASRTATNYGYTF. CDR3 coding DNA: TGTGCCAGCCGAACAGCTACTAACTATGGCTACACCTTC.

This clone showed up just once. The V gene is TRBV25-1, the J gene TRBJ2-7; 7 bases are a match to TRBD1. Germline CDR1 and CDR2: MGHDK and SYGVNS. The CDR3 is 15 residues long. The junction had 9 bases not matched to a gene; V was cut back by 0 bases and J by 7 bases. This CDR3 is CASSEYGVARGEQYF. Here the CDR3 DNA reads TGTGCCAGCAGTGAATATGGGGTCGCCAGGGGGGAGCAGTACTTC.

The chain links TRBV5-6 to TRBJ1-6; 7 bases are a match to TRBD1. V lost 4 bases to trimming and J lost 4 bases; unmatched junction nucleotides: 8. Germline V gene lookup returns CDR1 SGHDT and CDR2 YYEEEE. The CDR3 runs 16 residues. DNA for the CDR3: TGTGCCAGCAGCCCCCGACAGGGCGATTATAATTCACCCCTCCACTTT. Translation: CASSPRQGDYNSPLHF.

This clone occurred once. The V gene is TRBV4-1, the J gene TRBJ1-1, with TRBD1 matching 8 bases. In germline, CDR1 is MGHRA, CDR2 YSYEKL. J gave up 7 bases and V 2 bases, and 9 bases lay outside the gene matches. The CDR3 is 15 residues long. The CDR3 here is CASSQPTGVTIEAFF. DNA of the CDR3: TGCGCCAGCAGCCAACCGACAGGGGTCACGATTGAAGCTTTCTTT.

The J gene is TRBJ2-1, the V gene TRBV5-4, with D unclear. V lost 4 bases and J 10 bases, leaving 12 bases between the germline ends. There are 12 residues in the CDR3. The germline gives CDR1 SGHNT, CDR2 YYREEE (reference sequence). The CDR3 coding sequence is TGTGCCAGCAGCCCCCCCGTGGGCGAGCAGTTCTTC. Protein sequence: CASSPPVGEQFF.

The chain is built from TRBV29-1 and TRBJ1-2; a possible D gene is TRBD1 (5 bases). Germline V gene sequence: CDR1 SQVTM, CDR2 ANQGSEA. The V gene lost 5 bases and the J gene lost 1 base, with 14 bases spanning the gap. This CDR3 comprises 14 residues. The DNA of the CDR3 is TGCAGCGTTCAGGGCGGGGGGTTTAACTATGGCTACACCTTC. It codes for CSVQGGGFNYGYTF.

The chain carries TRBV6-5 and TRBJ1-1; 9 nucleotides agree with TRBD1. This CDR3 has 15 residues. The J segment lost 10 bases and the V segment lost 6 bases, leaving 15 bases of the junction unmatched. Germline V gives CDR1 MNHEY, CDR2 SVGAGI. CDR3: CASRAPGQGFITAFF. In DNA, the CDR3 is TGTGCCAGCAGAGCTCCGGGACAGGGTTTTATTACAGCTTTCTTT.

The chain combines TRBV7-9 with TRBJ1-4, with D maybe TRBD1 (6 bases). The germline V gene encodes CDR1 SEHNR and CDR2 FQNEAQ (reference sequence). Trimming took 1 base from V and 0 from J, leaving 15 bases between them. The CDR3 length is 18 residues. CDR3 nucleotides: TGTGCCAGCAGCTTAGGGGTGGACAGACGAACAACTAATGAAAAACTGTTTTTT. This encodes CASSLGVDRRTTNEKLFF.

V and J are TRBV7-2 and TRBJ2-1, with a weak D call TRBD2 (5 bases). The V gene's germline CDR1 is SGHTA and CDR2 FQGNSA. The CDR3 is made up of 14 amino acids. Trimming left V 5 bases short and J 6 bases short, with 14 bases between. CDR3 residues: CASSARRLGNEQFF. DNA for the CDR3: TGTGCCAGCAGCGCCCGGAGGTTAGGCAATGAGCAGTTCTTC.

The CDR3: CASSKPRFYRGAAYEQYF. The CDR3 region has the DNA TGTGCCAGCAGCAAACCGCGTTTCTACAGGGGCGCAGCCTACGAGCAGTACTTC. The V and J genes are TRBV21-1 and TRBJ2-7; the table calls TRBD1, which could not be checked here. TRBV21-1 counts as a pseudogene. CDR3 length: 18 amino acids.

The gene calls are TRBV7-2 and TRBJ2-2; possibly TRBD1 for D (6 bases). V was pared by 4 bases and J by 8 bases, with 17 bases between. Germline assignment: CDR1 SGHTA and CDR2 FQGNSA. The CDR3 spans 15 residues. CDR3 in amino acids: CASSWLQGGSGELFF. The CDR3, as DNA: TGTGCCAGCAGCTGGCTACAGGGTGGGTCGGGGGAGCTGTTTTTT.

The rearrangement links TRBV5-1 to TRBJ1-6; 8 bases agree with TRBD1. The CDR3 contains 17 residues. The germline V gene has CDR1 SGHRS and CDR2 YFSETQ. V trimming: 4 bases; J trimming: 3 bases; junction bases outside the gene matches: 9. In DNA, the CDR3 is TGCGCCAGCAGCCTCCGGGACAGGCGGCTCTATAATTCACCCCTCCACTTT. This codes for CASSLRDRRLYNSPLHF. Full variable domain (remainder filled in from reference TRBV5-1 and TRBJ1-6): KAGVTQTPRYLIKTRGQQVTLSCSPISGHRSVSWYQQTPGQGLQFLFEYFSETQRNKGNFPGRFSGRQFSNSRSEMNVSTLELGDSALYLCASSLRDRRLYNSPLHFGNGTRLTVT.

The chain joins TRBV18 to TRBJ1-2, with 9 bases fitting TRBD1. Germline V lookup: CDR1 KGHSH, CDR2 LQKENI. V shed 3 bases and J 4 bases; nucleotides not matched to a gene: 6. CDR3 length: 15 residues. CDR3 nucleotide sequence: TGTGCCAGCTCACCCCTGGACAGGGGATTCTATGGCTACACCTTC. Its protein product is CASSPLDRGFYGYTF.

This sequence joins TRBV28 and TRBJ1-4; 12 bases match TRBD1. The CDR3 totals 17 residues. J lost 6 bases, V lost 4 bases, and 9 bases had no gene match. CDR1 MDHEN and CDR2 SYDVKM come from the germline V gene. The CDR3 region is CASSSPGQGAYYEKLFF. CDR3 in DNA: TGTGCCAGCAGTTCTCCGGGACAGGGGGCATACTATGAAAAACTGTTTTTT.

This clone has more than one count but fewer than ten. The CDR3: CASSYQMRTEAFF. The CDR3 nucleotides read TGTGCCAGCAGTTACCAGATGAGGACTGAAGCTTTCTTT. J is TRBJ1-1 and V is TRBV6-5, with D unresolved. CDR1 and CDR2 (germline): MNHEY, SVGAGI. CDR3 length: 13 amino acids. Between the trimmed V and J ends, which lost 2 bases and 5 bases, there was a span of 9 bases.

The rearrangement joins TRBV6-5 to TRBJ2-1, with 7 bases matching TRBD1. Germline loops: CDR1 MNHEY, CDR2 SVGAGI. The ends lost 8 bases at V and 4 bases at J; junction bases unmatched: 5. The CDR3 sequence is 13 residues long. The CDR3 loop reads CASATTGYNEQFF. Here the CDR3 DNA reads TGTGCCAGCGCAACGACAGGGTACAATGAGCAGTTCTTC.

The chain employs TRBV2 and TRBJ1-5; D is perhaps TRBD1 (5 bases). The CDR3 has 12 amino acids. Germline V CDR1 and CDR2: SNHLY, FYNNEI. Trimming pared 9 bases from V and 8 bases from J, leaving 14 bases between. The CDR3, as DNA: TGTGCCAGTAGCCCGGGGGGAGAGCCCCAGCATTTT. Translating it yields CASSPGGEPQHF.

This clone was observed at least ten times. The genes are TRBV7-3 and TRBJ2-7, with 7 bases that match TRBD1. There are 13 residues in the CDR3. Trimming took 5 bases from V and 2 from J; bases not matched to a gene: 3. Looked up from germline, CDR1 is SGHTA and CDR2 is FQGTGA. This CDR3 is CASSRGTAYEQYF. The CDR3, as DNA: TGTGCCAGCAGCCGAGGGACAGCCTACGAGCAGTACTTC.

This clone was recorded once. The DNA of the CDR3 is TGCGCCAGCAGCGGGACAGGGGCCCACGAGCAGTACTTC. Amino acid sequence: CASSGTGAHEQYF. The gene calls are TRBV5-1 and TRBJ2-7; 10 nucleotides match TRBD1. This CDR3 contains 13 residues. V dropped 4 bases and J dropped 5; count of bases not matched to a gene: 3. CDR1 and CDR2 from the germline V gene are SGHRS and YFSETQ.

This chain connects TRBV18 to TRBJ1-4, with unresolved D. Germline V gene lookup returns CDR1 KGHSH and CDR2 LQKENI. This CDR3 is built from 17 residues. Between the trimmed V and J ends, which lost 3 bases and 4 bases, there was a span of 18 bases. This CDR3 is CASSPWRRYGSNEKLFF. Here the CDR3 DNA reads TGTGCCAGCTCACCCTGGAGACGATATGGGAGTAATGAAAAACTGTTTTTT.